This T cell receptor (beta chain) came from a study of cytomegalovirus exposure and HLA in healthy donors. This PCR relied on a set of 60 Vbeta primers and 13 Jbeta primers. Assay: immunoSEQ multiplex PCR; the TCRdb copy retains only in-frame clones and omits some. The repertoire consists of 130,000 to 150,000 clones, with roughly 70% occurring once and the leading ten covering 4.3%. Trimming removed 3 bases from V and 5 bases from J; junction bases left unmatched: 4. The germline V gene has CDR1 LGHNA and CDR2 YNFKEQ. This CDR3 has 14 residues. Regarding this clone: Its matching antigen is unknown.

Study outcomes and limitations: According to an earlier analysis, most TCR beta V segments yielded productive rearrangements about 87% or about 30% of the time. Rarity marked most TCR sequences, yet some public TCRs occurred in many donors.

The clonotype was recovered from a man between 18 and 29 years old in good health and CMV-seropositive. V usage is TRBV4-2 and J usage is TRBJ2-4; the match to TRBD2 covers 7 bases. The sample taken for sequencing was PBMCs. CDR3 protein: CASSHRTRENIQYF. CDR3 nucleotide sequence: TGTGCCAGCAGCCACAGGACTAGGGAAAACATTCAGTACTTC.